Below are 21 T cell receptor beta chains sequenced from a single sample in a study of shared T cell receptors in the human thymus (dated by TCRdb to the early 2020s). Libraries came from the immunoSEQ multiplex PCR assay. TCRdb took this table from immuneACCESS and kept in-frame rearrangements with V and J called. Such tables lack part of the clones; where checked against another copy, unresolved V genes explain under half of the gap, and the rest is unexplained. Here the sample has more than 550,000 clones; more than 75% occur a single time. Roughly 0.0094% of the sample lies in the top ten. Another study also made use of these data, one on human thymus T cells.

Sequencing input: thymocytes. The receptors come from a boy in the first two years of life with a congenital heart defect. Donor details come from another sample of the same person, matched by shared clones.

Only one count was recorded for this clone. The chain uses TRBV4-1 and TRBJ2-7; the match to TRBD1 covers 8 bases. Germline CDR1 and CDR2: MGHRA and YSYEKL. The CDR3 has 16 amino acids. Trimming took 0 bases from V and 4 from J; bases not matched to a gene: 8. The CDR3 nucleotides are TGCGCCAGCAGCCAAGATGAGACAGGGGTTTTTTACGAGCAGTACTTC. Translation gives CASSQDETGVFYEQYF.

Written as DNA, the CDR3 is TGCGCCAGCAGCTTGGGGCGGAGGGTTGGGGGTCCCAGCTTTAGCAATCAGCCCCAGCATTTT. Translated: CASSLGRRVGGPSFSNQPQHF. J is TRBJ1-5 and V is TRBV5-1; D is possibly TRBD1 (5 bases). From germline, CDR1 is SGHRS and CDR2 YFSETQ. CDR3 length: 21 amino acids. Trimming stripped 0 bases from V and 0 bases from J, with 25 bases between.

This CDR3 is CASSSGTSGSPPTDTQYF. Written as DNA, the CDR3 is TGTGCCAGCAGCTCTGGGACTAGCGGGAGTCCCCCCACAGATACGCAGTATTTT. This chain links TRBV7-2 with TRBJ2-3, with 14 bases that match TRBD2. CDR1 is SGHTA, CDR2 FQGNSA, per germline. This CDR3 contains 18 residues. V shed 4 bases, J shed 2 bases, and the junction held 8 bases outside the gene matches.

V usage is TRBV28 and J usage is TRBJ2-5; maybe TRBD2 (6 bases). The CDR3 consists of 18 residues. Looked up from germline, CDR1 is MDHEN and CDR2 is SYDVKM. The germline V and J ends were trimmed by 0 bases and 5 bases, with 22 bases remaining between them. The CDR3 nucleotides are TGTGCCAGCAGTTTATGCGTCCCACCTTCGGGGGACGCGGAGACCCAGTACTTC. Its protein product is CASSLCVPPSGDAETQYF.

V usage is TRBV13 and J usage is TRBJ2-2; 11 bases align to TRBD1. Germline-derived CDR1 and CDR2 are PRHDT and FYEKMQ (reference sequence). Losses at the gene ends were 2 bases for V and 6 bases for J; bases not matched to a gene: 5. The CDR3 is 16 residues long. The CDR3 sequence is CASSLLGQGVSGELFF. The CDR3 nucleotides read TGTGCCAGCAGCTTACTGGGACAGGGGGTTTCCGGGGAGCTGTTTTTT.

The V and J genes are TRBV5-1 and TRBJ1-3; D perhaps matches TRBD1 (5 bases). There are 15 residues in the CDR3. Between the trimmed V and J ends, which lost 0 bases and 2 bases, there was a span of 9 bases. Germline CDR1 SGHRS, CDR2 YFSETQ. This CDR3 reads CASSLGRTTGNTIYF. The CDR3 DNA reads as TGCGCCAGCAGCTTGGGACGGACAACTGGAAACACCATATATTTT.

This chain uses TRBV19 with TRBJ1-2; 7 nucleotides match TRBD1. Trimming cost V 5 bases and J 4 bases; bases outside gene matches: 16. Germline V CDR1 and CDR2: LNHDA, SQIVND (reference sequence). The length of the CDR3 is 17 residues. The CDR3 region has the DNA TGTGCCAGTAGTCCCAGGAAAGACAGGGCCCTCCGCTATGGCTACACCTTC. Protein product: CASSPRKDRALRYGYTF.

The chain combines TRBV27 with TRBJ2-1; D is unclear. V shed 4 bases and J shed 0 bases, with 10 bases lying between them. This CDR3 comprises 15 residues. The germline V gene encodes CDR1 MNHEY and CDR2 SMNVEV (reference sequence). CDR3 residues: CASSSLPSSYNEQFF. DNA for the CDR3: TGTGCCAGCAGTTCCCTGCCCAGCTCCTACAATGAGCAGTTCTTC.

This chain links TRBV9 with TRBJ2-7, with TRBD2 matching 7 bases. The CDR3 has 16 residues. V trimming: 2 bases; J trimming: 4 bases; junction bases outside the gene matches: 12. The germline CDR1 and CDR2 sequences are SGDLS and YYNGEE. The CDR3 nucleotides are TGTGCCAGCAGCGTGGCCCTAGATAGCGGGTGGTACGAGCAGTACTTC. Its protein product is CASSVALDSGWYEQYF.

This chain uses TRBV4-3 with TRBJ2-7; 11 nucleotides match TRBD2. CDR3 length: 15 residues. The V and J ends lost 3 bases and 2 bases, in that order; junction bases with no gene match: 3. Germline V gene sequence: CDR1 LGHNA, CDR2 YSLEER. CDR3 DNA: TGCGCCAGCAGCCACATAGCGGGGGGGCCCTACGAGCAGTACTTC. Translated: CASSHIAGGPYEQYF.

The rearrangement joins TRBV29-1 to TRBJ2-5; possibly TRBD2 for D (7 bases). Germline CDR1 SQVTM, CDR2 ANQGSEA. This CDR3 comprises 16 residues. The V and J ends lost 4 bases and 3 bases respectively, with 21 bases between them. The CDR3 coding sequence is TGCAGCGTTGGTCGGACAGTGGGGGGGGCAAAAGAGACCCAGTACTTC. This encodes CSVGRTVGGAKETQYF.

The rearrangement links TRBV15 to TRBJ2-5; 8 nucleotides match TRBD1. This CDR3 region has 15 residues. Looked up from germline, CDR1 is LNHNV and CDR2 is YYDKDF (reference sequence). The V gene end was trimmed by 2 bases and the J gene end by 7 bases; junction bases not matched to a gene: 9. The CDR3 loop is CATSRQDRAKLTQYF. The DNA of the CDR3 is TGTGCCACCAGCAGACAGGACAGGGCGAAATTGACCCAGTACTTC.

The J gene is TRBJ1-2, the V gene TRBV5-4; 10 bases line up with TRBD1. Trimming cost V 2 bases and J 1 base; bases outside gene matches: 11. The CDR3 length is 18 residues. Germline-derived CDR1 and CDR2 are SGHNT and YYREEE (reference sequence). The CDR3 DNA reads TGTGCCAGCAGCTTATTCGGCTCAGGGACAGGGGATAACTATGGCTACACCTTC. Its protein is CASSLFGSGTGDNYGYTF.

The rearrangement links TRBV14 to TRBJ2-2, with no clear D. The length of the CDR3 is 16 residues. Deletions cut 1 base from V and 0 bases from J, with 9 bases between. CDR1 and CDR2 from the germline V gene are SGHDN and FVKESK. The CDR3 nucleotides read TGTGCCAGCAGCCAAGCCTTGGCAGCGAACACCGGGGAGCTGTTTTTT. It encodes CASSQALAANTGELFF.

V usage is TRBV2 and J usage is TRBJ1-5; D may be TRBD1 (5 bases). Germline loops: CDR1 SNHLY, CDR2 FYNNEI. V lost 6 bases, J lost 4 bases, and 22 bases lay in between. The CDR3 spans 17 residues. The CDR3, as DNA: TGTGCCAGCAGGGGCCGAGGGATCAGGAGGGGAAATCAGCCCCAGCATTTT. As protein: CASRGRGIRRGNQPQHF.

This sequence joins TRBV30 and TRBJ1-4; D perhaps matches TRBD1 (5 bases). In germline, CDR1 is GTSNPN, CDR2 SVGIG (reference sequence). The V and J ends lost 3 bases and 8 bases respectively, with 19 bases between them. The CDR3 sequence is 15 residues long. The CDR3 region is CAWSPRGKEIEKLFF. CDR3 coding DNA: TGTGCCTGGAGCCCCCGGGGGAAAGAGATAGAAAAACTGTTTTTT.

This clone was recorded once. The CDR3 DNA is TGTGCCAGCAGTCCGCTACAGGGGGCTTATATGGAAGATAACTATGGCTACACCTTC. Residues: CASSPLQGAYMEDNYGYTF. The chain joins TRBV7-9 to TRBJ1-2, with 9 bases lining up with TRBD1. The CDR3 totals 19 residues. Per germline, CDR1 SEHNR and CDR2 FQNEAQ (reference sequence). With V trimmed by 6 bases and J by 1 base, 18 bases remained unmatched.

The rearrangement uses TRBV21-1 and TRBJ1-2. TRBV21-1 is an annotated pseudogene. The CDR3 extends over 13 amino acids. The CDR3 protein is CARDPGSSYGYTF. The CDR3 DNA reads TGTGCCAGAGACCCCGGGAGCTCCTATGGCTACACCTTC.

The rearrangement joins TRBV5-6 to TRBJ2-3, with D unclear. The CDR3 is made up of 14 amino acids. Trimming took off 2 bases at V and 1 base at J, with 8 bases between the two ends. From germline, CDR1 is SGHDT and CDR2 YYEEEE. This CDR3 is CASSFISGTDTQYF. Written as DNA, the CDR3 is TGTGCCAGCAGCTTCATTTCGGGCACAGATACGCAGTATTTT.

This chain links TRBV28 with TRBJ2-3, with 9 bases aligning to TRBD1. The germline gives CDR1 MDHEN, CDR2 SYDVKM. The CDR3 has 15 amino acids. V lost 5 bases and J lost 4; bases outside the gene matches: 7. CDR3 in amino acids: CASSIPGQGADTQYF. The CDR3 DNA reads as TGTGCCAGCAGTATACCGGGACAGGGCGCAGATACGCAGTATTTT.

The chain combines TRBV7-2 with TRBJ1-2; tentative D call: TRBD1 (5 bases). The CDR3 is 16 residues long. Per germline, CDR1 SGHTA and CDR2 FQGNSA. Trimming removed 1 base at V and 2 bases at J, with 14 bases between. CDR3 loop: CASSLEGAISNYGYTF. The CDR3 nucleotides are TGTGCCAGCAGCTTAGAAGGGGCCATATCCAACTATGGCTACACCTTC.